These 3 T cell receptor beta chains originate from one sample sequenced in a study of T cell changes during pregnancy in multiple sclerosis. Libraries were prepared by immunoSEQ multiplex PCR; TCRdb keeps only in-frame clonotypes and omits some of them. The sample gives roughly 50,000 clones, 80% to 95% of which show up once; roughly 0.4% is in the top ten. The starting material was CD4+ T cells from peripheral blood mononuclear cells, obtained after pregnancy. Receptors were obtained from a female donor with multiple sclerosis, enrolled in a pregnancy study.

V is TRBV28 and J is TRBJ2-2; 7 bases fit TRBD1. CDR3 size: 13 residues. Germline V gene data show CDR1 as MDHEN and CDR2 as SYDVKM. With V trimmed by 9 bases and J by 0 bases, 1 base remained unmatched. CDR3 sequence reads: CASQGANTGELFF. The CDR3 bases are TGTGCCAGTCAGGGGGCGAACACCGGGGAGCTGTTTTTT.

The chain combines TRBV30 with TRBJ2-7; TRBD2 agrees at 7 bases. This CDR3 has 14 residues. Losses at the gene ends were 0 bases for V and 2 bases for J; bases not matched to a gene: 4. Germline loops: CDR1 GTSNPN, CDR2 SVGIG (reference sequence). CDR3 bases: TGTGCCTGGAGTGTACTCGGGGGGACCTACGAGCAGTACTTC. Protein: CAWSVLGGTYEQYF.

The chain links TRBV6-5 to TRBJ2-6; D is uncertain. CDR1 MNHEY and CDR2 SVGAGI come from the germline V gene. This CDR3 has 15 residues. The V end was cut by 7 bases, the J end by 0 bases, with 10 bases between. CDR3 bases: TGTGCCAGCATGACTCCTGACTCTGGGGCCAACGTCCTGACTTTC. This translates into CASMTPDSGANVLTF.